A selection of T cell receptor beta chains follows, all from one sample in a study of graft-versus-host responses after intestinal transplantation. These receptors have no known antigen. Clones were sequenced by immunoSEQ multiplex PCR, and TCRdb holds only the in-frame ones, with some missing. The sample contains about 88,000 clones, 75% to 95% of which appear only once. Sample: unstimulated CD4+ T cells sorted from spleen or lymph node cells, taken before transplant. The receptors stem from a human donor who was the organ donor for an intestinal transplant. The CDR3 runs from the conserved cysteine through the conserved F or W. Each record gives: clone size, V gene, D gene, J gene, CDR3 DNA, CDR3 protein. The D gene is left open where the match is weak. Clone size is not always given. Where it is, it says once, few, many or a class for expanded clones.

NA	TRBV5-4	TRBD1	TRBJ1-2	TGTGCCAGCAGCACCCAGGGGCAGGGGGCGAGCTACACCTTC	CASSTQGQGASYTF
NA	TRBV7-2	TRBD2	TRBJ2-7	TGTGCCAGCAGCTTAGTAAGTGCGGGAGCGGCCTACGAGCAGTACTTC	CASSLVSAGAAYEQYF
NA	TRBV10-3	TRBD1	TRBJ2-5	TGTGCCATCAGGGAGACAGGGGTCTCAGAGACCCAGTACTTC	CAIRETGVSETQYF
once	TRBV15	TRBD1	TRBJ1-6	TGTGCCACCAGTATACTCGGACAGGGGAATTCACCCCTCCACTTT	CATSILGQGNSPLHF
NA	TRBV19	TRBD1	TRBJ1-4	TGTGCCACCCCAACTGACAGGGGTCATGAAAAACTGTTTTTT	CATPTDRGHEKLFF
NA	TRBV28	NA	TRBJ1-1	TGTGCCAGCAGGAAGAGAAACACTGAAGCTTTCTTT	CASRKRNTEAFF
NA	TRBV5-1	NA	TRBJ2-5	TGCGCCAGCAGCTGGCAGGGAATGGGGACCCAGTACTTC	CASSWQGMGTQYF
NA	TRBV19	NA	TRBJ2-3	TGTGCCAGTAGTAACGGAGCCCCGGATACGCAGTATTTT	CASSNGAPDTQYF
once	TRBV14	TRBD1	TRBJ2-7	TGTGCCAGCAGCCACAGGACAGGTAGGTACGAGCAGTACTTC	CASSHRTGRYEQYF
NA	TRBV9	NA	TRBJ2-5	TGTGCCAGCAGCGTAGTGAAGCGAGGGGAGACCCAGTACTTC	CASSVVKRGETQYF
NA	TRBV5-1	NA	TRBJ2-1	TGCGCCAGCAGCTTGGAAACTAGACTGTTTAAGTTCTTC	CASSLETRLFKFF
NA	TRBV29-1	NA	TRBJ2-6	TGCAGCGTTGCGGGACACGGATCTGGGGCCAACGTCCTGACTTTC	CSVAGHGSGANVLTF
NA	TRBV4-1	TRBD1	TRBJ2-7	TGCGCCAGCAGCCAGGGACAGGGTCCCTCCTACGAGCAGTACTTC	CASSQGQGPSYEQYF
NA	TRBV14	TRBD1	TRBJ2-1	TGTGCCAGCAGCCAGACTAATACCGGGACAGGGGTGTACAATGAGCAGTTCTTC	CASSQTNTGTGVYNEQFF
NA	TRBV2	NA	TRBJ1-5	TGTGCCAGCAGTGAGTCCGTTAGCAATCAGCCCCAGCATTTT	CASSESVSNQPQHF
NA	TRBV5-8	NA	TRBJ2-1	TGTGCCAGCAGCTTTAACAGATTTAGAGAAAATGAGCAGTTCTTC	CASSFNRFRENEQFF
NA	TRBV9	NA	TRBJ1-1	TGTGCCAGCAGCCGCACCCCCCAGGGGACCACTGAAGCTTTCTTT	CASSRTPQGTTEAFF
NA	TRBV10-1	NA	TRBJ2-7	TGCGCCAGCAGTGAACGGTCTGCAGGGGATAACGAGCAGTACTTC	CASSERSAGDNEQYF
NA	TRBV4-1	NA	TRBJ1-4	TGCGCCAGCAGCCAAGATGGGGGCACTAATGAAAAACTGTTTTTT	CASSQDGGTNEKLFF
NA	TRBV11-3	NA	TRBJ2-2	TGTGCCAGCAGCTATCGAGGTGGGAACACCGGGGAGCTGTTTTTT	CASSYRGGNTGELFF
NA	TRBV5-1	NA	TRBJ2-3	TGCGCCAGCAGCCCATCCGGCAGGGCCACAGATACGCAGTATTTT	CASSPSGRATDTQYF
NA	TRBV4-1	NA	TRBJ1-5	TGCGCCAGCAGCCAAGAATTTCGGGGGGGGTATAGTGGCAATCAGCCCCAGCATTTT	CASSQEFRGGYSGNQPQHF
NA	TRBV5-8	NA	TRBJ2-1	TGTGCCAGCAGCTTGTTCTACCATTCCTACAATGAGCAGTTCTTC	CASSLFYHSYNEQFF
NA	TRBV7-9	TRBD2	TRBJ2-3	TGTGCCAGCAGCTCCGGGACTAGCGGGAGCGTGGCAGATACGCAGTATTTT	CASSSGTSGSVADTQYF
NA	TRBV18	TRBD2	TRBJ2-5	TGTGCCAGCTCAACAAGACTAGCGGAAGAGACCCAGTACTTC	CASSTRLAEETQYF
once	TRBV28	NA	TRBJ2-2	TGTGCCAGCATGTTTGGGCACGGGGAGCTGTTTTTT	CASMFGHGELFF
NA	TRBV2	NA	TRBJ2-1	TGTGCCAGTCAACTAGCCGTTACCAATGAGCAGTTCTTC	CASQLAVTNEQFF
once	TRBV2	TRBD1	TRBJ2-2	TGTGCCAGCAGCGGCGGCTTCGGGACAGGGGTACGGCGGGGCTACACCGGGGAGCTGTTTTTT	CASSGGFGTGVRRGYTGELFF
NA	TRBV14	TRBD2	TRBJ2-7	TGTGCCAGCAGCCCTTTCTGGCGGGAGATCTACGAGCAGTACTTC	CASSPFWREIYEQYF
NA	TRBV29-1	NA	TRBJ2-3	TGCAGCGACCGGACACTAGCAAATACGCAGTATTTT	CSDRTLANTQYF
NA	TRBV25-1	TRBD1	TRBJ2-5	TGTGCCAGCAGGAGGGACAGGGGTGTTCAGGAGACCCAGTACTTC	CASRRDRGVQETQYF
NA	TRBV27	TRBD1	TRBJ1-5	TGTCCTACTTGGTGGGACAGGGAATTTTCGTCCCGGCCCCAGCATTTT	CPTWWDREFSSRPQHF
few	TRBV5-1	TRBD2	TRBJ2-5	TGCGCCAGCAGCTGGGCCCCGGGCGGGAGGGAGACCCAGTACTTC	CASSWAPGGRETQYF
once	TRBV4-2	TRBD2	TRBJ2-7	TGTGCCAGCAGCCAAGATTTCGGTCCGGTAGCGGGGTACTTAACCTACGAGCAGTACTTC	CASSQDFGPVAGYLTYEQYF
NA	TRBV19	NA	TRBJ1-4	TGTGCCAGTAAATCGGCAGGAAGCAATGAAAAACTGTTTTTT	CASKSAGSNEKLFF
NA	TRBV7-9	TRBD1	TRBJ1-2	TGTGCCAGCAGCTTGGGACAGGGCCGCATCTATGGCTACACCTTC	CASSLGQGRIYGYTF
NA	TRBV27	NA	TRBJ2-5	TGTGCCAGCAGTTTAGCGGGGACGGAGACCCAGTACTTC	CASSLAGTETQYF
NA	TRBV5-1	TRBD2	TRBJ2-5	TGCGCCAGCAGCCTCCCACGACTAGCGGAGGCCGTCCGTACCCAGTACTTC	CASSLPRLAEAVRTQYF
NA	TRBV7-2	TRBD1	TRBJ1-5	TGTGCCAGCAGCTTAGAGGCAGGGGGGAAGTTTCAGCCCCAGCATTTT	CASSLEAGGKFQPQHF
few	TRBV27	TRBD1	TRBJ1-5	TGTGCCAGCAGTTTACAGGGGGCTCAGCCCCAGCATTTT	CASSLQGAQPQHF
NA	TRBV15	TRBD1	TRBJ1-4	TGTGCCACCAGCACGAGGACAGGGAGTGAAAAACTGTTTTTT	CATSTRTGSEKLFF
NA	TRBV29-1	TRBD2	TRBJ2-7	TGCAGCGTTGCTGAACGGACTAGCGCATCTTACGAGCAGTACTTC	CSVAERTSASYEQYF
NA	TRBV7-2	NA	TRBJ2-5	TGTGCCAGCAGCGTTAAACCCCCCGGGACCCAGTACTTC	CASSVKPPGTQYF
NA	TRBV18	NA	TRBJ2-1	TGTGCCAGCTCACCCTTTAGGGGGAACAATGAGCAGTTCTTC	CASSPFRGNNEQFF
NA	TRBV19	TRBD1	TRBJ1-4	TGTGCCAGTAGTTTTTTGGACAGGCGGAATGAAAAACTGTTTTTT	CASSFLDRRNEKLFF